Presented here are 19 T cell receptor beta chains from one specimen sequenced in a study of blood T cell repertoires in COVID-19. Produced via immunoSEQ multiplex PCR; TCRdb's table is partial and in-frame only. The sample has about 340,000 clones; around nine tenths are singletons. Sequencing was carried out using peripheral blood. The receptors here all came from a woman younger than 30 who had recovered from COVID-19.

This clone has only one observation. The V and J genes are TRBV15 and TRBJ1-1; unclear D gene. V was shortened by 1 base and J by 3 bases, with 12 bases between the two germline ends. The CDR3 consists of 15 residues. Germline assignment: CDR1 LNHNV and CDR2 YYDKDF (reference sequence). The CDR3 reads CATSRASGVYTEAFF. CDR3 bases: TGTGCCACCAGCAGAGCTTCCGGGGTGTACACTGAAGCTTTCTTT.

CDR3 residues: CASSSEAGTFSYNEQFF. The CDR3 region has the DNA TGTGCCAGCAGCTCAGAGGCCGGGACATTCTCCTACAATGAGCAGTTCTTC. The chain couples TRBV11-2 to TRBJ2-1, with a weak D call TRBD1 (6 bases). Trimming removed 4 bases at V and 0 bases at J, with 16 bases between. CDR3 length: 17 amino acids. Per germline, CDR1 SGHAT and CDR2 FQNNGV.

The chain links TRBV6-2 or TRBV6-3 to TRBJ2-7, with 7 bases aligning to TRBD2. CDR3 length: 12 residues. Looked up from germline, CDR1 is MNHEY and CDR2 is SVGEGT. CDR3 coding DNA: TGTGCCAGCAGCCGAACTAGCGAGACACTCCAGGTC. Its protein product is CASSRTSETLQV.

The chain is built from TRBV7-2 and TRBJ2-1, with TRBD2 as a possible D gene (5 bases). Trimming cost V 2 bases and J 6 bases, with 17 bases left between them. The CDR3 is 16 amino acids. Germline assignment: CDR1 SGHTA and CDR2 FQGNSA. The CDR3 nucleotides read TGTGCCAGCAGCTTACGAGCGGTCCCGAAGGGCAATGAGCAGTTCTTC. Translation: CASSLRAVPKGNEQFF.

The J gene is TRBJ1-1, the V gene TRBV6-1; a weak D match, TRBD1 (6 bases). Deletions cut 3 bases from V and 4 bases from J, with 12 bases between. Germline V CDR1 and CDR2: MNHNS, SASEGT. This CDR3 is 14 amino acids long. As DNA, the CDR3 is TGTGCCAGCAGTGACAGGGGTTGGAGCACTGAAGCTTTCTTT. Its translation is CASSDRGWSTEAFF.

This rearrangement joins TRBV6-2 or TRBV6-3 to TRBJ1-5; 11 nucleotides align to TRBD1. The CDR3 is made up of 19 amino acids. V lost 0 bases, J lost 5 bases, and 12 bases stayed unmatched. Germline assignment: CDR1 MNHEY and CDR2 SVGEGT. The CDR3 spells CASSYSGQGAAGGDQPQHF. The CDR3 DNA sequence: TGTGCCAGCAGTTACTCAGGACAGGGGGCGGCCGGTGGGGATCAGCCCCAGCATTTT.

The gene calls are TRBV6-2 or TRBV6-3 and TRBJ2-5, with TRBD1 as a possible D gene (6 bases). V was shortened by 4 bases and J by 7 bases, with 13 bases between the two germline ends. CDR1 and CDR2 from the germline V gene are MNHEY and SVGEGT. The CDR3 is 13 amino acids. CDR3 in amino acids: CASSSDIGGTQYF. CDR3 nucleotides: TGTGCCAGCAGTTCGGATATAGGGGGGACCCAGTACTTC.

This clone was found once. V and J are TRBV10-3 and TRBJ2-7, with a weak D call TRBD1 (6 bases). V was cut by 2 bases and J by 0 bases, with 11 bases left in between. Germline values: CDR1 ENHRY, CDR2 SYGVKD. The CDR3 extends over 15 amino acids. The CDR3 region has the DNA TGTGCCATCAGTGAGGGACAGAGGAGCTCCTACGAGCAGTACGTC. Residues: CAISEGQRSSYEQYV.

This clone has a single count. V and J are TRBV14 and TRBJ1-3; D perhaps matches TRBD1 (5 bases). CDR1 and CDR2 from the germline V gene are SGHDN and FVKESK. The V end lost 1 base, the J end lost 2 bases, and 12 bases lay between the germline ends. The CDR3 has 16 amino acids. CDR3 coding DNA: TGTGCCAGCAGCCAAGGTCGTGGACAAACTGGAAACACCATATATTTT. Its translation: CASSQGRGQTGNTIYF.

J is TRBJ1-2 and V is TRBV6-2 or TRBV6-3; D gene unclear. The CDR3 contains 15 residues. Germline CDR1 MNHEY, CDR2 SVGEGT. V lost 6 bases to trimming and J lost 4 bases, with 18 bases between them. In DNA form, the CDR3 reads TGTGCCAGCAGCCGCACCAACAGAGTCTCCTATGGCTACACCTTC. It codes for CASSRTNRVSYGYTF.

As regards this clone: Distinct nucleotide sequences in the sample also encode this CDR3. The gene calls are TRBV11-3 and TRBJ2-1; 10 bases agree with TRBD2. Germline V CDR1 and CDR2: SGHNT, YENEEA. The length of the CDR3 is 15 residues. The junction had 5 bases not matched to a gene; V was cut back by 5 bases and J by 4 bases. In nucleotides, the CDR3 is TGTGCCAGCAGCCTCCGGACTAGCGGTTACAATGAGCAGTTCTTC. It yields the protein CASSLRTSGYNEQFF.

The chain uses TRBV24-1 and TRBJ1-2, with 7 bases aligning to TRBD1. This CDR3 contains 14 residues. The ends lost 3 bases at V and 7 bases at J; junction bases unmatched: 7. Germline V gene sequence: CDR1 KGHDR, CDR2 SFDVKD. The CDR3 nucleotides read TGTGCCACCAGTGATGTAGGACAGGCCATTGGCTACACCTTC. Translated, it gives CATSDVGQAIGYTF.

The V and J genes are TRBV12-5 and TRBJ1-1; no definite D call. Between the trimmed V and J ends, which lost 4 bases and 1 base, there was a span of 13 bases. The length of the CDR3 is 15 residues. Germline values: CDR1 LGHNT, CDR2 FRNRAP. The CDR3 DNA sequence: TGTGCTAGTGGTTGGACGTGGAGCGGGAACACTGAAGCTTTCTTT. It yields the protein CASGWTWSGNTEAFF.

The V and J genes are TRBV24-1 and TRBJ2-5; TRBD1 matches 8 bases. Germline V lookup: CDR1 KGHDR, CDR2 SFDVKD. Losses at the gene ends were 1 base for V and 5 bases for J; bases not matched to a gene: 8. This CDR3 region has 16 residues. Written as DNA, the CDR3 is TGTGCCACCAGTGATTTCGGACAGGGCCCTGGGGAGACCCAGTACTTC. Amino acid sequence: CATSDFGQGPGETQYF.

This clone was observed a single time. J is TRBJ2-1 and V is TRBV10-2; the match to TRBD2 covers 8 bases. This CDR3 has 18 residues. The V gene's germline CDR1 is WSHSY and CDR2 SAAADI. V trimming: 5 bases; J trimming: 0 bases; junction bases outside the gene matches: 12. The DNA for the CDR3 is TGCGCCAGCAGTTTGTCTATTGGCGGGAGGCCCTCCTACAATGAGCAGTTCTTC. It yields the protein CASSLSIGGRPSYNEQFF.

The chain links TRBV27 to TRBJ1-2; maybe TRBD1 (6 bases). The CDR3 extends over 14 amino acids. Germline V gives CDR1 MNHEY, CDR2 SMNVEV (reference sequence). Trimming took 5 bases from V and 3 from J, leaving 13 bases between them. The CDR3 region is CASSGGDRYYGYTF. CDR3 in DNA: TGTGCCAGCAGTGGGGGTGACAGGTACTATGGCTACACCTTC.

V usage is TRBV11-2 and J usage is TRBJ2-1; D gene ambiguous. Germline CDR1 and CDR2: SGHAT and FQNNGV. This CDR3 is built from 14 residues. Trimming took 1 base from V and 5 from J, leaving 9 bases between them. This CDR3 is CASSLANRNNEQFF. CDR3 sequence (DNA): TGTGCCAGCAGCTTAGCGAACAGAAACAATGAGCAGTTCTTC.

In its sample, this clone was seen once. This chain connects TRBV7-8 to TRBJ2-1, with D possibly being TRBD2 (6 bases). This CDR3 spans 16 amino acids. V dropped 0 bases and J dropped 3 bases, with 12 bases sitting between them. Germline CDR1 SGHVS, CDR2 FQNEAQ. CDR3 sequence (DNA): TGTGCCAGCAGCTTAGCCGGGACTGGTTACTACAATGAGCAGTTCTTC. Translated: CASSLAGTGYYNEQFF. Complete variable domain (other parts from reference TRBV7-8 and TRBJ2-1): GAGVSQSPRYKVAKRGQDVALRCDPISGHVSLFWYQQALGQGPEFLTYFQNEAQLDKSGLPSDRFFAERPEGSVSTLKIQRTQQEDSAVYLCASSLAGTGYYNEQFFGPGTRLTVL.

The sample holds one count of this clone. This sequence joins TRBV9 and TRBJ2-2, with a possible D match to TRBD1 (6 bases). This CDR3 comprises 14 residues. Deletions cut 4 bases from V and 1 base from J, with 8 bases between. Germline CDR1 and CDR2: SGDLS and YYNGEE. CDR3 nucleotides: TGTGCCAGCAGCCCGACAGGGAACACCGGGGAGCTGTTTTTT. Its translation is CASSPTGNTGELFF. The variable domain in full, completed from reference TRBV9 and TRBJ2-2, reads DSGVTQTPKHLITATGQRVTLRCSPRSGDLSVYWYQQSLDQGLQFLIQYYNGEERAKGNILERFSAQQFPDLHSELNLSSLELGDSALYFCASSPTGNTGELFFGEGSRLTVL.